The text below deals with one T cell receptor (beta chain). Its antigen is unidentified. These data are taken from a study of radiotherapy plus CTLA-4 blockade in lung cancer. Study-level background: Under 20% of enrolled patients responded objectively, and approximately 30% had disease control. Study observations and caveats: Reported findings show early blood T cell clone dynamics, with interferon-beta, best predicted response. Following radiotherapy plus ipilimumab, tumor-derived TCR clones expanded in the blood.

Sequencing was performed with immunoSEQ multiplex PCR; in TCRdb, only in-frame clones are kept and a portion is missing. This sample has roughly 50,000 clones, with 82% found just once. Trimming pared 6 bases from V and 4 bases from J, leaving 16 bases between. Germline CDR1 and CDR2: MNHNY and SVGAGI (reference sequence). The length of the CDR3 is 15 residues. The chain combines TRBV6-6 with TRBJ2-1; unclear D gene. This receptor was obtained from a human donor with non-small cell lung cancer who had stable disease on radiotherapy plus ipilimumab. Here the sequenced sample was peripheral blood, taken from a patient treated with radiotherapy plus ipilimumab. Here the CDR3 DNA reads TGTGCCAGCAGCCTGGGCACAACTCGTTACAATGAGCAGTTCTTC. Translation: CASSLGTTRYNEQFF.